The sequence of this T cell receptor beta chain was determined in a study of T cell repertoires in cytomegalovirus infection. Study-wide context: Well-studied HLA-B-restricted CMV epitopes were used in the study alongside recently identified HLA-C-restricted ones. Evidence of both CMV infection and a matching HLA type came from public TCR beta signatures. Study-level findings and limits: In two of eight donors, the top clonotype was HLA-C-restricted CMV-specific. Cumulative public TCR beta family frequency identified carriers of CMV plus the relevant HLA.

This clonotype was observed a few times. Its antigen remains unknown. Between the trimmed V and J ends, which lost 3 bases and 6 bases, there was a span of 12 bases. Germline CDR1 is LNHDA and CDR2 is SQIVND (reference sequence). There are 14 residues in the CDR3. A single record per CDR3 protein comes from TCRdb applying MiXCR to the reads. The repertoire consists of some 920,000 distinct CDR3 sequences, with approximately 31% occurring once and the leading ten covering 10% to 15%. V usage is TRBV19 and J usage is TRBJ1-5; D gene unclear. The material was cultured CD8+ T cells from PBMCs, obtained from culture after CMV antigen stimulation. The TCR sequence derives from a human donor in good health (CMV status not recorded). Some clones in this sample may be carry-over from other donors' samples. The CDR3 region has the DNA TGTGCCAGTAGTATGCTGGGTGGGTCTCAGCCCCAGCATTTT. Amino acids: CASSMLGGSQPQHF.